Each of the 26 T cell receptor beta chains below was sequenced from the same sample in a study of PD-1 blockade in mismatch repair-deficient tumors. The data were produced by immunoSEQ multiplex PCR, yet TCRdb's version contains in-frame clones alone and is incomplete. The repertoire includes over 100,000 clones, approximately 80% of them detected once, and roughly 4.5% sits in the top ten. The sample here was peripheral blood, taken roughly 60 weeks after starting pembrolizumab. These TCRs come from an adult with mismatch repair-deficient cancer.

The gene calls are TRBV11-2 and TRBJ2-7, with D tentatively TRBD1 (5 bases). The germline CDR1 and CDR2 sequences are SGHAT and FQNNGV. This CDR3 is built from 14 residues. With 1 base removed from V and 0 bases from J, the gap between germline ends came to 7 bases. The chain's CDR3 is CASSLAQGSYEQYF. In DNA form, the CDR3 reads TGTGCCAGCAGCTTAGCGCAGGGCTCCTACGAGCAGTACTTC.

J is TRBJ2-3 and V is TRBV20-1; D is possibly TRBD2 (5 bases). The germline V gene has CDR1 DFQATT and CDR2 SNEGSKA (reference sequence). This CDR3 has 11 amino acids. The germline V and J ends were trimmed by 6 bases and 6 bases, with 10 bases remaining between them. For the CDR3, the DNA is TGCAGTGCCGAGGGTACGGATACGCAGTATTTT. Translation: CSAEGTDTQYF.

V and J are TRBV4-3 and TRBJ1-1; maybe TRBD1 (5 bases). Germline V CDR1 and CDR2: LGHNA, YSLEER. The CDR3 is made up of 15 amino acids. V lost 0 bases, J lost 10 bases, and 18 bases lay in between. CDR3 DNA sequence: TGCGCCAGCAGCCAAGATCAGGCCCAGGGTCGAGGAGCTTTCTTT. This sequence encodes CASSQDQAQGRGAFF.

The CDR3: CASRILYRQGPAYEQYF. In DNA form, the CDR3 reads TGCGCCAGCAGAATTTTATACCGACAGGGGCCTGCCTACGAGCAGTACTTC. The V and J genes are TRBV23-1 and TRBJ2-7; TRBD1 matches at 8 bases. TRBV23-1 is designated an ORF whose function remains uncertain. There are 17 residues in the CDR3. V lost 6 bases and J lost 2; bases outside the gene matches: 15.

The rearrangement links TRBV5-8 to TRBJ2-3; D uncertain. Germline assignment: CDR1 SGHTS and CDR2 YDEGEE. The CDR3 loop spans 16 amino acids. Trimming took 0 bases from V and 0 from J, leaving 11 bases between them. CDR3 loop: CASSLETDPSTDTQYF. CDR3 DNA sequence: TGTGCCAGCAGCTTGGAAACAGACCCTAGCACAGATACGCAGTATTTT.

Ten or more counts support this clone. The rearrangement joins TRBV5-1 to TRBJ2-7; D remains unclear. CDR3 length: 10 amino acids. V lost 3 bases, J lost 2 bases, and 0 bases lay in between. Germline CDR1 reads SGHRS; CDR2 reads YFSETQ. The CDR3 DNA sequence: TGCGCCAGCAGCTCCTACGAGCAGTACTTC. Translating gives CASSSYEQYF. Drawing the rest from reference TRBV5-1 and TRBJ2-7, the complete variable domain is KAGVTQTPRYLIKTRGQQVTLSCSPISGHRSVSWYQQTPGQGLQFLFEYFSETQRNKGNFPGRFSGRQFSNSRSEMNVSTLELGDSALYLCASSSYEQYFGPGTRLTVT.

Comments on this clone: The identical CDR3 is also encoded by other nucleotide sequences in the sample. The chain couples TRBV4-1 to TRBJ1-5, with 7 bases that match TRBD1. Trimming removed 1 base from V and 1 base from J; junction bases left unmatched: 1. Per germline, CDR1 MGHRA and CDR2 YSYEKL. There are 15 residues in the CDR3. CDR3 nucleotides: TGCGCCAGCAGCCAAGTCAGGGGGAGCAATCAGCCCCAGCATTTT. Translated: CASSQVRGSNQPQHF.

The V and J genes are TRBV18 and TRBJ2-7; 7 bases line up with TRBD1. Trimming removed 4 bases from V and 4 bases from J; junction bases left unmatched: 4. This CDR3 spans 13 amino acids. The V gene's germline CDR1 is KGHSH and CDR2 LQKENI. The CDR3 is CASSRGTDYEQYF. CDR3 DNA: TGTGCCAGCTCACGGGGGACAGATTACGAGCAGTACTTC.

CDR3 coding DNA: TGTGCCAGCAGCGTGATGGGCGGGGTGGAAGATACGCAGTATTTT. Translated: CASSVMGGVEDTQYF. This chain joins TRBV5-6 and TRBJ2-3; D possibly corresponds to TRBD2 (6 bases). The CDR3 is made up of 15 amino acids. V was pared by 4 bases and J by 5 bases, with 17 bases between. Germline CDR1 SGHDT, CDR2 YYEEEE.

The gene calls are TRBV5-5 and TRBJ1-5, with 8 positions matching TRBD1. Germline CDR1 and CDR2: SGHKS and YYEKEE (reference sequence). The CDR3 is 14 residues long. Unmatched junction bases numbered 3, after V lost 2 bases and J lost 5 bases. For the CDR3, the DNA is TGTGCCAGCAGCTTTCCAGGGGGCGATCAGCCCCAGCATTTT. This codes for CASSFPGGDQPQHF.

V usage is TRBV19 and J usage is TRBJ1-2; no clear D gene. CDR3 length: 11 residues. V gave up 5 bases and J gave up 7 bases, with 8 bases separating them. The germline gives CDR1 LNHDA, CDR2 SQIVND (reference sequence). The CDR3 protein is CASSEWGGYTF. The CDR3 DNA follows: TGTGCCAGTAGTGAGTGGGGTGGCTACACCTTC.

This chain joins TRBV11-3 and TRBJ2-5; 9 nucleotides align to TRBD2. Per the germline V gene, CDR1 is SGHNT and CDR2 is YENEEA. After removal of 8 bases from V and 4 bases from J, the junction contained 5 bases not matched to a gene. This CDR3 spans 13 amino acids. CDR3: CASEAGGGETQYF. The CDR3 nucleotides read TGTGCCAGCGAAGCGGGAGGAGGAGAGACCCAGTACTTC.

The V call is TRBV9, the J call TRBJ2-3, with D unresolved. Trimming removed 3 bases from V and 6 bases from J, with 11 bases in between. The germline gives CDR1 SGDLS, CDR2 YYNGEE. This CDR3 has 13 amino acids. CDR3 in amino acids: CASSAGIIDTQYF. The CDR3 bases are TGTGCCAGCAGCGCCGGTATTATCGATACGCAGTATTTT.

The chain has TRBV30 and TRBJ2-2, with TRBD2 matching 7 bases. The CDR3 length is 14 residues. Germline assignment: CDR1 GTSNPN and CDR2 SVGIG (reference sequence). V shed 4 bases and J 0 bases; nucleotides not matched to a gene: 2. The CDR3 here is CAWKAGTNTGELFF. The CDR3 DNA reads as TGTGCCTGGAAAGCGGGAACGAACACCGGGGAGCTGTTTTTT.

V is TRBV7-8 and J is TRBJ2-1; D is ambiguous. V lost 4 bases, J lost 4 bases, and 14 bases lay in between. Looked up from germline, CDR1 is SGHVS and CDR2 is FQNEAQ. The CDR3 is made up of 15 amino acids. CDR3 sequence reads: CASSSRALSYNEQFF. In DNA, the CDR3 is TGTGCCAGCAGCTCCCGGGCCCTTAGTTACAATGAGCAGTTCTTC.

This clone is a singleton in its sample. This sequence joins TRBV30 and TRBJ1-2; weak D call: TRBD1 (5 bases). From germline, CDR1 is GTSNPN and CDR2 SVGIG (reference sequence). The CDR3 length is 12 residues. Trimming pared 4 bases from V and 3 bases from J, leaving 9 bases between. The CDR3 DNA reads as TGTGCCTGGACCCGGGGGGACTATGGCTACACCTTC. Protein product: CAWTRGDYGYTF.

This chain uses TRBV28 with TRBJ1-2, with TRBD1 matching over 12 bases. Trimming took 2 bases from V and 6 from J; bases not matched to a gene: 7. CDR1 and CDR2 from the germline V gene are MDHEN and SYDVKM. This CDR3 is built from 16 residues. The CDR3 region is CASSLPGQGAQHGYTF. In nucleotides, the CDR3 is TGTGCCAGCAGTTTACCGGGACAGGGGGCGCAGCATGGCTACACCTTC.

This clone was recorded only once. This chain uses TRBV6-1 with TRBJ1-1, with 7 bases that match TRBD1. Trimming removed 3 bases from V and 1 base from J; junction bases left unmatched: 5. CDR1 and CDR2 from the germline V gene are MNHNS and SASEGT. CDR3 length: 15 amino acids. This CDR3 is CASSDRGKTNTEAFF. CDR3 DNA sequence: TGTGCCAGCAGTGACAGGGGGAAGACGAACACTGAAGCTTTCTTT.

This chain joins TRBV7-6 and TRBJ2-3; 8 bases are a match to TRBD2. CDR3 length: 15 amino acids. J gave up 3 bases and V 3 bases, and 5 bases lay outside the gene matches. Germline CDR1 is SGHVS and CDR2 is FNYEAQ. Here the CDR3 DNA reads TGTGCCAGCAGCTTCAGACTAGCGTCGACAGATACGCAGTATTTT. Protein: CASSFRLASTDTQYF.

The chain couples TRBV6-5 to TRBJ2-7; 7 bases align to TRBD1. This CDR3 is 13 amino acids long. Germline loops: CDR1 MNHEY, CDR2 SVGAGI. The ends lost 5 bases at V and 0 bases at J; junction bases unmatched: 1. CDR3 bases: TGTGCCAGCAGTGGGACAGCCTCCTACGAGCAGTACTTC. It translates to CASSGTASYEQYF.

The V gene is TRBV7-3, the J gene TRBJ2-1, with 7 bases aligning to TRBD2. The V segment lost 5 bases and the J segment 6 bases; nucleotides outside the gene matches: 4. The CDR3 totals 13 residues. The germline gives CDR1 SGHTA, CDR2 FQGTGA. In DNA form, the CDR3 reads TGTGCCAGCAGCACTACTAGCGTCAATGAGCAGTTCTTC. Translated: CASSTTSVNEQFF. The entire variable domain, with the rest obtained from reference TRBV7-3 and TRBJ2-1, is as follows: GAGVSQTPSNKVTEKGKYVELRCDPISGHTALYWYRQSLGQGPEFLIYFQGTGAADDSGLPNDRFFAVRPEGSVSTLKIQRTERGDSAVYLCASSTTSVNEQFFGPGTRLTVL.

The CDR3 coding sequence is TGTGCCAGCAGCTTGGCAGATACGCAGTATTTT. Translated, it gives CASSLADTQYF. The chain links TRBV11-2 to TRBJ2-3; no reliable D call. The V end lost 3 bases, the J end lost 4 bases, and 2 bases lay between the germline ends. The germline V gene encodes CDR1 SGHAT and CDR2 FQNNGV. The CDR3 has 11 residues.

The genes are TRBV9 and TRBJ2-1, with D hard to call. The germline V gene has CDR1 SGDLS and CDR2 YYNGEE. V was shortened by 0 bases and J by 2 bases, with 12 bases between the two germline ends. The CDR3 loop spans 16 amino acids. This CDR3 reads CASSVGSLSPYNEQFF. The CDR3 region has the DNA TGTGCCAGCAGCGTAGGGTCCCTCAGTCCCTACAATGAGCAGTTCTTC.

V usage is TRBV2 and J usage is TRBJ2-2, with unresolved D. The CDR3 contains 13 residues. The V and J ends lost 6 bases and 2 bases respectively, with 7 bases between them. Germline V gives CDR1 SNHLY, CDR2 FYNNEI. CDR3 residues: CASRRGNTGELFF. The CDR3 region has the DNA TGTGCCAGCAGGCGCGGCAACACCGGGGAGCTGTTTTTT.

The rearrangement links TRBV7-8 to TRBJ1-4; no clear D gene. V lost 2 bases and J lost 4, with 8 bases in between. Germline V gives CDR1 SGHVS, CDR2 FQNEAQ. This CDR3 is built from 14 residues. CDR3: CASSLQTNNEKLFF. The CDR3 DNA follows: TGTGCCAGCAGCTTACAGACTAATAATGAAAAACTGTTTTTT.

This clone showed up just once. The gene calls are TRBV11-2 and TRBJ2-2; TRBD2 is a possible D gene (5 bases). The CDR3 covers 13 residues. Germline loops: CDR1 SGHAT, CDR2 FQNNGV. V shed 1 base and J shed 6 bases, with 6 bases lying between them. The CDR3 spells CASSLGSAGELFF. The CDR3 nucleotides read TGTGCCAGCAGCTTAGGTAGCGCCGGGGAGCTGTTTTTT.